The 30 T cell receptor beta chains in this list originate from one sample, sequenced in a study of Ad26.COV2.S vaccination and SARS-CoV-2 variants. This sample's treatment: 15 to 20 received Ad26.COV2.S at low or high dose, single or two shots; about 5 received placebo; per-sample allocation not given. The samples were gathered on day 63 after the first injection of vaccine or placebo. The repertoire was sequenced with immunoSEQ multiplex PCR; TCRdb's copy has only in-frame clones and lacks some. The table shows some 270,000 clones, with about 83% occurring only once. The sequenced sample was peripheral blood, obtained in a trial of Ad26.COV2.S vaccine versus placebo. Every receptor here comes from a person between 18 and 65 years old who received the Ad26.COV2.S COVID-19 vaccine or a placebo.

To note about this clone: Additional DNA sequences in this sample encode the identical CDR3. The chain recombines TRBV12-3 or TRBV12-4 with TRBJ1-1; D unclear. V lost 2 bases and J lost 1, with 5 bases in between. There are 13 residues in the CDR3. CDR3 sequence reads: CASSLKGNTEAFF. In nucleotides, the CDR3 is TGTGCCAGCAGTTTAAAGGGGAACACTGAAGCTTTCTTT.

The V gene is TRBV12-3 or TRBV12-4, the J gene TRBJ1-4; no firm D call. V lost 5 bases and J lost 14, with 15 bases in between. The CDR3 contains 12 residues. In DNA form, the CDR3 reads TGTGCCAGCAGTCGCGAGTTGGGTTATCTGTTTTTT. As protein: CASSRELGYLFF.

The chain recombines TRBV5-1 with TRBJ1-2; D is perhaps TRBD1 (5 bases). CDR1 and CDR2 (germline): SGHRS, YFSETQ. V was pared by 4 bases and J by 4 bases, with 17 bases between. The CDR3 length is 15 residues. The CDR3 sequence: CASSPLQGLSYGYTF. CDR3 DNA sequence: TGCGCCAGCAGCCCTCTTCAGGGATTGAGCTATGGCTACACCTTC.

The chain links TRBV7-2 to TRBJ2-1; TRBD1 aligns across 7 bases. The CDR3 consists of 14 residues. Germline-derived CDR1 and CDR2 are SGHTA and FQGNSA. Trimming removed 3 bases from V and 8 bases from J; junction bases left unmatched: 7. CDR3 in amino acids: CASSFNRGRDEQFF. The CDR3 nucleotides are TGTGCCAGCAGCTTTAACAGGGGACGCGATGAGCAGTTCTTC.

The chain carries TRBV9 and TRBJ2-3, with D perhaps matching TRBD2 (6 bases). Germline V gene sequence: CDR1 SGDLS, CDR2 YYNGEE. With 4 bases removed from V and 0 bases from J, the gap between germline ends came to 12 bases. This CDR3 spans 15 amino acids. CDR3 in DNA: TGTGCCAGCAGCTCTCCGGGACTCAGCACAGATACGCAGTATTTT. It encodes CASSSPGLSTDTQYF.

The chain recombines TRBV2 with TRBJ1-4; 9 bases agree with TRBD1. Germline V CDR1 and CDR2: SNHLY, FYNNEI. CDR3 length: 15 amino acids. Losses at the gene ends were 5 bases for V and 8 bases for J; bases not matched to a gene: 9. The CDR3 loop reads CASSRDRVGMEKLFF. The CDR3 nucleotides are TGTGCCAGCAGTCGGGACAGGGTGGGGATGGAAAAACTGTTTTTT.

This rearrangement joins TRBV7-2 to TRBJ2-1; no clear D. CDR3 length: 14 residues. The V gene lost 1 base and the J gene lost 6 bases, with 10 bases spanning the gap. Germline CDR1 reads SGHTA; CDR2 reads FQGNSA. Here the CDR3 reads CASSLGPVSNEQFF. In nucleotides, the CDR3 is TGTGCCAGCAGCTTAGGCCCGGTTTCCAATGAGCAGTTCTTC.

The chain has TRBV9 and TRBJ2-3; 9 nucleotides align to TRBD1. The CDR3 contains 16 residues. Germline lookup yields CDR1 SGDLS and CDR2 YYNGEE. With V trimmed by 1 base and J by 4 bases, 7 bases remained unmatched. In DNA, the CDR3 is TGTGCCAGCAGCGTAACGGCGACAGGGGGGTCAGATACGCAGTATTTT. Protein sequence: CASSVTATGGSDTQYF. The full variable domain, in which reference TRBV9 and TRBJ2-3 provide the parts outside the CDR3, is DSGVTQTPKHLITATGQRVTLRCSPRSGDLSVYWYQQSLDQGLQFLIQYYNGEERAKGNILERFSAQQFPDLHSELNLSSLELGDSALYFCASSVTATGGSDTQYFGPGTRLTVL.

The rearrangement joins TRBV9 to TRBJ2-1; D possibly corresponds to TRBD1 (5 bases). Per the germline V gene, CDR1 is SGDLS and CDR2 is YYNGEE. This CDR3 contains 16 residues. Trimming took off 4 bases at V and 0 bases at J, with 14 bases between the two ends. The CDR3 bases are TGTGCCAGCAGCCACCGAGGTGACAGCTCCTACAATGAGCAGTTCTTC. It specifies CASSHRGDSSYNEQFF.

The chain employs TRBV29-1 and TRBJ1-3, with 8 bases fitting TRBD1. CDR1 and CDR2 (germline): SQVTM, ANQGSEA. V lost 6 bases to trimming and J lost 7 bases; unmatched junction nucleotides: 11. This CDR3 is 14 amino acids long. This chain's CDR3 is CSVETGGVGNTIYF. CDR3 DNA: TGCAGCGTCGAAACAGGGGGGGTAGGGAACACCATATATTTT.

The rearrangement links TRBV9 to TRBJ1-1; D is uncertain. With 3 bases removed from V and 11 bases from J, the gap between germline ends came to 17 bases. The CDR3 contains 13 residues. Germline V gene lookup returns CDR1 SGDLS and CDR2 YYNGEE. DNA for the CDR3: TGTGCCAGCAGCGCCCTAGAGGACTTTCGGGCTTTCTTT. It translates to CASSALEDFRAFF.

V is TRBV30 and J is TRBJ2-2, with TRBD1 identical over 7 bases. The germline gives CDR1 GTSNPN, CDR2 SVGIG (reference sequence). The CDR3 has 13 residues. Trimming cost V 3 bases and J 6 bases; bases outside gene matches: 4. CDR3 sequence (DNA): TGTGCCTGGAGGACAGGGTTTTCCGGGGAGCTGTTTTTT. Its translation is CAWRTGFSGELFF.

The chain has TRBV5-1 and TRBJ2-4; D is uncertain. Germline lookup yields CDR1 SGHRS and CDR2 YFSETQ. Trimming left V 3 bases short and J 0 bases short, with 13 bases between. There are 16 residues in the CDR3. CDR3 sequence reads: CASSYYSAVAKNIQYF. For the CDR3, the DNA is TGCGCCAGCAGCTACTACTCGGCCGTAGCCAAAAACATTCAGTACTTC.

This rearrangement joins TRBV4-1 to TRBJ2-5; D might be TRBD1 (5 bases). V was clipped by 2 bases and J by 4 bases, with 8 bases between them. This CDR3 comprises 13 residues. Germline V CDR1 and CDR2: MGHRA, YSYEKL. The CDR3 spells CASSQQGSETQYF. Written as DNA, the CDR3 is TGCGCCAGCAGCCAACAGGGTTCAGAGACCCAGTACTTC.

J is TRBJ1-1 and V is TRBV7-3, with TRBD1 matching 9 bases. The CDR3 is made up of 17 amino acids. Germline-derived CDR1 and CDR2 are SGHTA and FQGTGA. V gave up 0 bases and J gave up 4 bases; unmatched junction bases: 9. The CDR3 region is CASSLTPSRDRATEAFF. CDR3 in DNA: TGTGCCAGCAGCTTAACCCCTTCCCGGGACAGGGCCACTGAAGCTTTCTTT.

This chain links TRBV12-5 with TRBJ2-5; a possible D gene is TRBD1 (5 bases). From germline, CDR1 is LGHNT and CDR2 FRNRAP. V was clipped by 3 bases and J by 5 bases, with 10 bases between them. This CDR3 region has 13 residues. The DNA for the CDR3 is TGTGCTAGTGGTTTAGTAGGGGCTGAGACCCAGTACTTC. Protein product: CASGLVGAETQYF.

The chain uses TRBV6-1 and TRBJ2-2; D gene ambiguous. Germline CDR1 reads MNHNS; CDR2 reads SASEGT. There are 13 residues in the CDR3. The V end was cut by 0 bases, the J end by 6 bases, with 5 bases between. CDR3 protein: CASSEAESGELFF. CDR3 nucleotide sequence: TGTGCCAGCAGTGAAGCGGAATCCGGGGAGCTGTTTTTT.

This clone was detected ten times or more. This rearrangement joins TRBV19 to TRBJ1-1; D might be TRBD1 (5 bases). The V and J ends lost 7 bases and 4 bases respectively, with 13 bases between them. Per germline, CDR1 LNHDA and CDR2 SQIVND (reference sequence). The CDR3 runs 13 residues. Here the CDR3 reads CASTEHGATEAFF. The CDR3 DNA is TGTGCCAGTACCGAACATGGGGCCACTGAAGCTTTCTTT.

Note on this clone: The identical CDR3 is also encoded by other nucleotide sequences in the sample. This chain links TRBV9 with TRBJ2-2; D not resolved. The CDR3 has 14 residues. The germline gives CDR1 SGDLS, CDR2 YYNGEE. Trimming left V 2 bases short and J 5 bases short, with 10 bases between. CDR3 residues: CASSVGVGTGELFF. The CDR3 nucleotides are TGTGCCAGCAGCGTTGGGGTGGGAACCGGGGAGCTGTTTTTT.

The chain has TRBV7-8 and TRBJ2-2; D is ambiguous. Germline CDR1 reads SGHVS; CDR2 reads FQNEAQ. V lost 2 bases and J 1 base, leaving 11 bases between the germline ends. The CDR3 covers 16 residues. Written as DNA, the CDR3 is TGTGCCAGCAGCTTATGGCGTGCAGAGAACACCGGGGAGCTGTTTTTT. It is translated as CASSLWRAENTGELFF.

The V call is TRBV29-1, the J call TRBJ1-1; D is uncertain. The CDR3 is made up of 10 amino acids. V was clipped by 6 bases and J by 5 bases, with 7 bases between them. Germline loops: CDR1 SQVTM, CDR2 ANQGSEA. For the CDR3, the DNA is TGCAGCGTCAGCCATACTGAAGCTTTCTTT. This codes for CSVSHTEAFF.

The gene calls are TRBV24-1 and TRBJ1-2; weak D call: TRBD1 (6 bases). CDR3 length: 15 residues. V was shortened by 1 base and J by 4 bases, with 12 bases between the two germline ends. Germline loops: CDR1 KGHDR, CDR2 SFDVKD. The CDR3 nucleotides are TGTGCCACCAGTGATTTTGAGGGGGACGGCTATGGCTACACCTTC. Translation: CATSDFEGDGYGYTF.

The rearrangement uses TRBV27 and TRBJ2-3, with TRBD2 matching over 10 bases. The CDR3 length is 17 residues. The ends lost 5 bases at V and 7 bases at J; junction bases unmatched: 15. The germline V gene encodes CDR1 MNHEY and CDR2 SMNVEV (reference sequence). CDR3 sequence (DNA): TGTGCCAGCAGTGTAGTCCAAAGCGGGGGGGCCCGGTATACGCAGTATTTT. Its translation is CASSVVQSGGARYTQYF.

V and J are TRBV4-1 and TRBJ2-3; the match to TRBD2 covers 9 bases. This CDR3 comprises 17 residues. V dropped 4 bases and J dropped 5; count of bases not matched to a gene: 13. Germline V gene sequence: CDR1 MGHRA, CDR2 YSYEKL. CDR3 protein: CASSLRRAGLAEDTQYF. The CDR3 coding sequence is TGCGCCAGCAGCCTCCGAAGGGCGGGACTAGCTGAAGATACGCAGTATTTT.

The V and J genes are TRBV28 and TRBJ1-5, with D perhaps matching TRBD1 (5 bases). The ends were cut back, 5 bases at V and 2 bases at J, with 19 bases in the middle. CDR1 and CDR2 from the germline V gene are MDHEN and SYDVKM. The CDR3 sequence is 17 residues long. The CDR3 coding sequence is TGTGCCAGCAGTCCACCCGGGGCGGGGTCACGCAATCAGCCCCAGCATTTT. Translating it yields CASSPPGAGSRNQPQHF.

The J gene is TRBJ1-5, the V gene TRBV29-1; D unclear. The CDR3 spans 12 residues. Trimming left V 4 bases short and J 5 bases short, with 9 bases between. Germline CDR1 SQVTM, CDR2 ANQGSEA. CDR3 sequence reads: CSVGVGHQPQHF. In DNA, the CDR3 is TGCAGCGTTGGGGTAGGGCATCAGCCCCAGCATTTT. The full variable domain, with the rest looked up from reference TRBV29-1 and TRBJ1-5, is SAVISQKPSRDICQRGTSLTIQCQVDSQVTMMFWYRQQPGQSLTLIATANQGSEATYESGFVIDKFPISRPNLTFSTLTVSNMSPEDSSIYLCSVGVGHQPQHFGDGTRLSIL.

This chain uses TRBV4-3 with TRBJ2-7; tentatively, D is TRBD2 (7 bases). This CDR3 has 16 residues. Germline V gene lookup returns CDR1 LGHNA and CDR2 YSLEER. The germline V and J ends were trimmed by 1 base and 0 bases, with 13 bases remaining between them. This chain's CDR3 is CASSQAAGASSYEQYF. CDR3 nucleotide sequence: TGCGCCAGCAGCCAAGCGGCGGGGGCAAGCTCCTACGAGCAGTACTTC.

The V call is TRBV6-2 or TRBV6-3, the J call TRBJ1-5; TRBD1 matches at 7 bases. Germline trimming cut 2 bases from V and 7 bases from J; bases unmatched to any gene: 8. Germline V gene data show CDR1 as MNHEY and CDR2 as SVGEGT. The CDR3 has 15 amino acids. The DNA for the CDR3 is TGTGCCAGCAGTTACACCCAGGGGGGTGAACAGCCCCAGCATTTT. Residues: CASSYTQGGEQPQHF.

The chain links TRBV7-6 to TRBJ1-3; D uncertain. CDR3 length: 15 amino acids. The V end lost 5 bases, the J end lost 0 bases, and 11 bases lay between the germline ends. Looked up from germline, CDR1 is SGHVS and CDR2 is FNYEAQ. The CDR3 loop is CASSPGRNSGNTIYF. CDR3 in DNA: TGTGCCAGCAGCCCTGGACGGAACTCTGGAAACACCATATATTTT.

The V gene is TRBV4-3, the J gene TRBJ2-1, with 9 bases lining up with TRBD1. CDR1 and CDR2 from the germline V gene are LGHNA and YSLEER. The CDR3 extends over 16 amino acids. Trimming removed 0 bases from V and 7 bases from J; junction bases left unmatched: 7. The chain's CDR3 is CASSQDTQGARNEQFF. CDR3 nucleotide sequence: TGCGCCAGCAGCCAAGATACACAGGGGGCGCGGAATGAGCAGTTCTTC.